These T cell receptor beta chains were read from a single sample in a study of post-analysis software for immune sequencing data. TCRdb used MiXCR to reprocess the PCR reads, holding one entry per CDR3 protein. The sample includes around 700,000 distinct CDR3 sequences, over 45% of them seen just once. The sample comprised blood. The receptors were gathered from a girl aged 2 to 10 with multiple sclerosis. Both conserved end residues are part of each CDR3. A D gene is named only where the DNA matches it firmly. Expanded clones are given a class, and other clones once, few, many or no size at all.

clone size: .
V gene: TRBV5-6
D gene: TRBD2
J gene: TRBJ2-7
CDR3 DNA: TGTGCCAGCAGCCACCCACTAGCGGGAGCCTACGAGCAGTACTTC
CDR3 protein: CASSHPLAGAYEQYF

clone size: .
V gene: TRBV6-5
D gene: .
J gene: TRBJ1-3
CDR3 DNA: TGTGCCAGCAGTTACCGGGGGGCGCAGGGAAACACCATATATTTT
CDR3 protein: CASSYRGAQGNTIYF

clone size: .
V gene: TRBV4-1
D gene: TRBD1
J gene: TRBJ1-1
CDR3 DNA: TGCGCCAGCAGCTATCGGGACAGTGGGAACACTGAAGCTTTCTTT
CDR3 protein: CASSYRDSGNTEAFF

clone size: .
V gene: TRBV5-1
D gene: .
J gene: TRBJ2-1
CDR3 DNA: TGCGCCAGCAGCGCCGCTCTAGGGGACACCTACAATGAGCAGTTCTTC
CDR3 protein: CASSAALGDTYNEQFF

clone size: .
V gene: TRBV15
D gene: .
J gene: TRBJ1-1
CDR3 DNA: TGTGCCACCAGCAGAGATTTCAGGGAGAACACTGAAGCTTTCTTT
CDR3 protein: CATSRDFRENTEAFF

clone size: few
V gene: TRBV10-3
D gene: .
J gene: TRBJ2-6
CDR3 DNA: TGTGCCATCAGTGAGTCTAAGACAGTACGGGCCAACGTCCTGACTTTC
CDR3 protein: CAISESKTVRANVLTF

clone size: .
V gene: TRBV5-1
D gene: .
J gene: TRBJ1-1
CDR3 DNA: TGCGCCAGCAGCACGGGTTTCGGGGGCCACACTGAAGCTTTCTTT
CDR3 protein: CASSTGFGGHTEAFF

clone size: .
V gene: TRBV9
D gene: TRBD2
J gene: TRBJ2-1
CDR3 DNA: TGTGCCAGCAGCGCCGGCGGGGGTACCTACAATGAGCAGTTCTTC
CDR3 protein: CASSAGGGTYNEQFF

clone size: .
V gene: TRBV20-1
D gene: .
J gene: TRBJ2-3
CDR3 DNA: TGCAGTGCTAGGGGTGTAGCGAGACCCTCCGGCACAGATACGCAGTATTTT
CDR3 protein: CSARGVARPSGTDTQYF

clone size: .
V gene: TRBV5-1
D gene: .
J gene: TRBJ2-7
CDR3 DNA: TGCGCCAGCAGCTTTTTTGGGCCAGACTCCTACGAGCAGTACTTC
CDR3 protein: CASSFFGPDSYEQYF

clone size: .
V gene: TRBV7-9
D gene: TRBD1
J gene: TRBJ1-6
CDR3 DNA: TGTGCCAGCAGCTTGTACGACAGGGACTCACCCCTCCACTTT
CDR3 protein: CASSLYDRDSPLHF

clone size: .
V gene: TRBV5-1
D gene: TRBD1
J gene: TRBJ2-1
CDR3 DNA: TGCGCCAGCACCCCTCAGGGGGTCTCCTTCTACAATGAGCAGTTCTTC
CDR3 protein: CASTPQGVSFYNEQFF

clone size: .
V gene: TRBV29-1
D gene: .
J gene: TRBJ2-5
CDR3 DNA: TGCAGCGCACTGGGGGAGGAGACCCAGTACTTC
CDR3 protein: CSALGEETQYF

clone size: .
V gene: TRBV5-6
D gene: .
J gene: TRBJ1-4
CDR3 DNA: TGTGCCAGCAGTGGACCAGTATCGGGTGAAAAACTGTTTTTT
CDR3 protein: CASSGPVSGEKLFF

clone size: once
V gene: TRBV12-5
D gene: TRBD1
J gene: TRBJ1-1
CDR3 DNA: TGTGCTGGTGGTTTGGTACGGAGGACAGGGAATACTGAAGCTTTCTTT
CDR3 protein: CAGGLVRRTGNTEAFF

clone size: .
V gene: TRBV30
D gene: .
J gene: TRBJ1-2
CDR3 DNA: TGTGCCTGGAGTGTACAGTTGGCAGGGGCTAACTATGGCTACACCTTC
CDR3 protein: CAWSVQLAGANYGYTF

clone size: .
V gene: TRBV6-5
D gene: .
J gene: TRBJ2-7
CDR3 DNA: TGTGCCAGCAGTACCGGACGGGGCTCCTACGAGCAGTACTTC
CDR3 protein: CASSTGRGSYEQYF

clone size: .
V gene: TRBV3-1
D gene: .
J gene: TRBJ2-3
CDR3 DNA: TGTGCCAGCAGCCCGACCCCGCCAGATACGCAGTATTTT
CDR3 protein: CASSPTPPDTQYF

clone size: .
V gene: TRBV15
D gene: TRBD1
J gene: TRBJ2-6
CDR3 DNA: TGTGCCACCAGCAGACCTCCGGGACAGGGGGCCAACGTCCTGACTTTC
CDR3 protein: CATSRPPGQGANVLTF

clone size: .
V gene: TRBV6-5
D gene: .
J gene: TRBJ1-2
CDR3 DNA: TGTGCCAGCAGTGACCCGCTCTATGGCTACACCTTC
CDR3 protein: CASSDPLYGYTF

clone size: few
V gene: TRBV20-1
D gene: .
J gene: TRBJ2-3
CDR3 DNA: TGCAGTGCTGAGTCTTTCACAGATACGCAGTATTTT
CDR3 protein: CSAESFTDTQYF

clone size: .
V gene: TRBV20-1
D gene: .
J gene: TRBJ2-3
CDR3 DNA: TGCAGTGCTAGAGTACTAAGGCTCAGCACAGATACGCAGTATTTT
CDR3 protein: CSARVLRLSTDTQYF

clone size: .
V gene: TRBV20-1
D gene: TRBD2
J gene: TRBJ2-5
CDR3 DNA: TGCAGTGCTAGAGATAACGGGAGGGTCCAAGAGACCCAGTACTTC
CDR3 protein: CSARDNGRVQETQYF

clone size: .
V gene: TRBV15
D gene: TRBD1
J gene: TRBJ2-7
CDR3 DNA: TGTGCCACCAGCAGAGATCCACCGGGGACAGGTCTGTCCGAGCAGTACTTC
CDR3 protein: CATSRDPPGTGLSEQYF

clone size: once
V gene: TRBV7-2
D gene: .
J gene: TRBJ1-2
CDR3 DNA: TGTGCCAGCCTGACCGAGCCCAACTATGGCTACACCTTC
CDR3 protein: CASLTEPNYGYTF

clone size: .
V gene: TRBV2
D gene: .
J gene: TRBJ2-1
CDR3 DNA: TGTGCCAGCATGAGGGGAGCCTATAAGGCCTCACCGTTCTATGAGCAGTTCTTC
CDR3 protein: CASMRGAYKASPFYEQFF

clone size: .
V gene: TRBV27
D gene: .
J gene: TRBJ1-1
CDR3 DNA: TGTGCCAGCAGTTTATCAGGGGATTGGGGTGAAGCTTTCTTT
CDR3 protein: CASSLSGDWGEAFF

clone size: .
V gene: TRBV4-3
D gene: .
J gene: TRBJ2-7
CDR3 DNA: TGCGCCAGCAGCCAAGAGGGCGGTCGAGGGAACTCCTACGAGCAGTACTTC
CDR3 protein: CASSQEGGRGNSYEQYF

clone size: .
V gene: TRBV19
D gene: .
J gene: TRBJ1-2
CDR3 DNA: TGTGCCAGTAGTATACAAGGCGCGGTCGGCTACACCTTC
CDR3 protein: CASSIQGAVGYTF

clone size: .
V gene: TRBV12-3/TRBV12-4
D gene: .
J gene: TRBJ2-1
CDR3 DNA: TGTGCCAGCAGGATTAGCGATGAGCAGTTCTTC
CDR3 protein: CASRISDEQFF

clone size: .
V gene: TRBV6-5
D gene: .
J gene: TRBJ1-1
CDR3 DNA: TGTGCCAGCAAACGGCAGGGCAAGTACACTGAAGCTTTCTTT
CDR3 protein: CASKRQGKYTEAFF